The 30 T cell receptor beta chains reported below all come from one sample, sequenced in a study of T-cell memory formation after mild COVID-19. One entry per CDR3 protein, called by TCRdb with MiXCR from the 5' RACE reads. This sample yields tens of thousands of distinct CDR3 sequences, of which about 10% are seen a single time; 1% to 1.4% belongs to the top ten. The sample taken for sequencing was PBMCs or a T cell subset sorted from them (not recorded which). The receptors here all came from a man aged 18 to 30 who had mild COVID-19 (a few samples of this study predate the infection). Cell type and time point are not known.

This chain connects TRBV12-3 or TRBV12-4 to TRBJ2-1; 8 bases fit TRBD2. V gave up 3 bases and J gave up 8 bases; unmatched junction bases: 9. This CDR3 comprises 15 residues. CDR3 in amino acids: CASSFGLAGFDEQFF. In DNA form, the CDR3 reads TGTGCCAGCAGTTTCGGTCTAGCGGGTTTTGATGAGCAGTTCTTC.

This clonotype was seen many times. The J gene is TRBJ2-1, the V gene TRBV7-2, with D tentatively TRBD2 (6 bases). There are 16 residues in the CDR3. The germline V and J ends were trimmed by 4 bases and 4 bases, with 17 bases remaining between them. Germline assignment: CDR1 SGHTA and CDR2 FQGNSA. The CDR3 DNA sequence: TGTGCCAGCAGCTCGAATATGTGGGGAGGATACAATGAGCAGTTCTTC. It codes for CASSSNMWGGYNEQFF.

This clonotype has a handful of counts. J is TRBJ2-1 and V is TRBV4-2, with a tentative D call TRBD2 (6 bases). Germline values: CDR1 LGHNA, CDR2 YNFKEQ. CDR3 length equals 14 residues. The V and J ends lost 4 bases and 0 bases respectively, with 7 bases between them. For the CDR3, the DNA is TGTGCCAGCAGCCCGGACTACTCCTACAATGAGCAGTTCTTC. This translates into CASSPDYSYNEQFF.

This clonotype was found a few times. The chain is built from TRBV5-1 and TRBJ2-1; 10 nucleotides align to TRBD1. Germline CDR1 and CDR2: SGHRS and YFSETQ. This CDR3 comprises 14 residues. Losses at the gene ends were 4 bases for V and 8 bases for J; bases not matched to a gene: 6. CDR3 sequence: CASSGGTGVYEQFF. The CDR3 DNA follows: TGCGCCAGCAGCGGGGGGACAGGGGTATATGAGCAGTTCTTC. Based on the CDR3 plus reference TRBV5-1 and TRBJ2-1, the full variable domain is KAGVTQTPRYLIKTRGQQVTLSCSPISGHRSVSWYQQTPGQGLQFLFEYFSETQRNKGNFPGRFSGRQFSNSRSEMNVSTLELGDSALYLCASSGGTGVYEQFFGPGTRLTVL.

In its sample, this clonotype was seen a few times. This chain connects TRBV7-2 to TRBJ2-7; the match to TRBD1 covers 11 bases. The V segment lost 2 bases and the J segment 4 bases; nucleotides outside the gene matches: 13. There are 18 residues in the CDR3. Germline CDR1 and CDR2: SGHTA and FQGNSA. The CDR3 loop reads CASSLRAARRDRGYEQYF. CDR3 in DNA: TGTGCCAGCAGCTTAAGAGCCGCCCGCCGGGACAGGGGGTACGAGCAGTACTTC.

The chain links TRBV29-1 to TRBJ1-1, with D unresolved. Germline CDR1 SQVTM, CDR2 ANQGSEA. The V end lost 4 bases, the J end lost 4 bases, and 13 bases lay between the germline ends. This CDR3 comprises 13 residues. CDR3 sequence: CSVVGQAGTEAFF. CDR3 nucleotides: TGCAGCGTTGTCGGCCAGGCGGGCACTGAAGCTTTCTTT.

The rearrangement joins TRBV12-3 or TRBV12-4 to TRBJ2-3; perhaps TRBD1 as D (6 bases). This CDR3 contains 16 residues. Trimming left V 6 bases short and J 2 bases short, with 18 bases between. DNA of the CDR3: TGTGCCAGCAGCCCGAAGGGGGTTGACTCCACAGATACGCAGTATTTT. The encoded protein is CASSPKGVDSTDTQYF.

This clonotype came up a few times. The DNA of the CDR3 is TGTGCCAGCAGTCCCACACAGGGCTACACTGAAGCTTTCTTT. Amino acid sequence: CASSPTQGYTEAFF. V usage is TRBV28 and J usage is TRBJ1-1, with a weak D call TRBD1 (6 bases). The CDR3 covers 14 residues. Trimming shortened V by 5 bases and J by 3 bases, and 13 bases separated the two germline ends. CDR1 and CDR2 from the germline V gene are MDHEN and SYDVKM.

The chain has TRBV6-5 and TRBJ2-7; D remains ambiguous. From germline, CDR1 is MNHEY and CDR2 SVGAGI. The CDR3 has 14 residues. V was shortened by 0 bases and J by 0 bases, with 6 bases between the two germline ends. This CDR3 reads CASSYSRVSYEQYF. The CDR3 nucleotides are TGTGCCAGCAGTTACTCTAGGGTCTCCTACGAGCAGTACTTC.

This rearrangement joins TRBV19 to TRBJ2-6; tentative D call: TRBD1 (6 bases). Trimming took 6 bases from V and 1 from J, leaving 7 bases between them. This CDR3 spans 14 amino acids. Germline-derived CDR1 and CDR2 are LNHDA and SQIVND (reference sequence). CDR3 loop: CASRGASGANVLTF. CDR3 sequence (DNA): TGTGCCAGTAGGGGGGCATCTGGGGCCAACGTCCTGACTTTC.

The V and J genes are TRBV6-5 and TRBJ1-2; D is unresolved. The CDR3 consists of 13 residues. In germline, CDR1 is MNHEY, CDR2 SVGAGI. Trimming took 2 bases from V and 6 from J, leaving 10 bases between them. In DNA, the CDR3 is TGTGCCAGCAGTTACAGTGCACGGGATGGCTACACCTTC. Its translation is CASSYSARDGYTF.

The table lists this clonotype with a few counts. The chain links TRBV5-1 to TRBJ2-5; 7 nucleotides align to TRBD2. CDR3 size: 13 residues. In germline, CDR1 is SGHRS, CDR2 YFSETQ. V lost 2 bases to trimming and J lost 4 bases; unmatched junction nucleotides: 2. The CDR3 reads CASSLAGRETQYF. DNA for the CDR3: TGCGCCAGCAGCTTAGCGGGAAGAGAGACCCAGTACTTC.

The V and J genes are TRBV18 and TRBJ1-1; unclear D gene. CDR1 KGHSH and CDR2 LQKENI come from the germline V gene. The CDR3 totals 12 residues. Trimming left V 3 bases short and J 8 bases short, with 10 bases between. The CDR3 sequence is CASSPSGPEAFF. The CDR3 bases are TGTGCCAGCTCACCCTCCGGGCCCGAAGCTTTCTTT.

In this sample, this clonotype turned up a few times. The chain links TRBV7-2 to TRBJ2-5; perhaps TRBD2 as D (7 bases). From germline, CDR1 is SGHTA and CDR2 FQGNSA. CDR3 length: 14 amino acids. V was trimmed by 4 bases and J by 5 bases, leaving 14 bases between them. CDR3 amino acids: CASSSGGGRETQYF. As DNA, the CDR3 is TGTGCCAGCAGCTCGGGCGGGGGCCGGGAGACCCAGTACTTC. Looking up the rest from reference TRBV7-2 and TRBJ2-5 gives the full variable domain: GAGVSQSPSNKVTEKGKDVELRCDPISGHTALYWYRQSLGQGLEFLIYFQGNSAPDKSGLPSDRFSAERTGGSVSTLTIQRTQQEDSAVYLCASSSGGGRETQYFGPGTRLLVL.

This clonotype was counted ten times or more. This rearrangement joins TRBV5-1 to TRBJ2-7, with D perhaps matching TRBD2 (5 bases). The V and J ends lost 0 bases and 1 base respectively, with 14 bases between them. The CDR3 is 16 residues long. Germline CDR1 and CDR2: SGHRS and YFSETQ. CDR3 in amino acids: CASSLGSRDGSYEQYV. In DNA, the CDR3 is TGCGCCAGCAGCTTGGGCAGCCGGGATGGTTCCTACGAGCAGTACGTC.

This clonotype was counted at least ten times. The V and J genes are TRBV5-1 and TRBJ2-1, with D hard to call. The CDR3 is 14 amino acids. Germline CDR1 SGHRS, CDR2 YFSETQ. Trimming stripped 0 bases from V and 6 bases from J, with 10 bases between. The CDR3 sequence is CASSLASTTNEQFF. The CDR3, as DNA: TGCGCCAGCAGCTTGGCCTCAACTACCAATGAGCAGTTCTTC.

The CDR3 here is CASSTLWWPQHF. CDR3 nucleotides: TGTGCCAGCAGCACTTTATGGTGGCCCCAGCATTTT. V gene TRBV21-1 combines with J gene TRBJ1-5. TRBV21-1 is given as a pseudogene. The CDR3 extends over 12 amino acids.

This rearrangement joins TRBV6-6 to TRBJ2-1, with D perhaps matching TRBD1 (7 bases). The germline CDR1 and CDR2 sequences are MNHNY and SVGAGI (reference sequence). The length of the CDR3 is 16 residues. Trimming cost V 2 bases and J 6 bases, with 17 bases left between them. Here the CDR3 DNA reads TGTGCCAGCAGTTACGGCAGGCCAGGGGGGTTCAATGAGCAGTTCTTC. Protein sequence: CASSYGRPGGFNEQFF.

This clonotype was seen only a few times. The rearrangement links TRBV18 to TRBJ1-4; 10 positions agree with TRBD1. V gave up 2 bases and J gave up 2 bases; unmatched junction bases: 5. Germline V gene lookup returns CDR1 KGHSH and CDR2 LQKENI. The CDR3 is made up of 17 amino acids. The CDR3 spells CASSPVGQGMTNEKLFF. The CDR3 nucleotides read TGTGCCAGCTCACCAGTGGGACAGGGGATGACTAATGAAAAACTGTTTTTT.

This clonotype was recorded at least ten times. The chain has TRBV20-1 and TRBJ2-5; D unclear. The CDR3 consists of 13 residues. CDR1 and CDR2 (germline): DFQATT, SNEGSKA (reference sequence). Trimming cost V 2 bases and J 0 bases, with 7 bases left between them. The CDR3 bases are TGCAGTGCTAGACAGGATGACCAAGAGACCCAGTACTTC. It translates to CSARQDDQETQYF.

In this sample, this clonotype turned up a few times. The rearrangement joins TRBV5-4 to TRBJ2-6; D not resolved. The CDR3 is made up of 15 amino acids. The V gene lost 4 bases and the J gene lost 1 base, with 9 bases spanning the gap. Germline assignment: CDR1 SGHNT and CDR2 YYREEE (reference sequence). DNA of the CDR3: TGTGCCAGCAGCGAGATCCTGTCTGGGGCCAACGTCCTGACTTTC. This translates into CASSEILSGANVLTF. The complete variable domain, with remaining parts taken from reference TRBV5-4 and TRBJ2-6, reads ETGVTQSPTHLIKTRGQQVTLRCSSQSGHNTVSWYQQALGQGPQFIFQYYREEENGRGNFPPRFSGLQFPNYSSELNVNALELDDSALYLCASSEILSGANVLTFGAGSRLTVL.

The table lists this clonotype with many counts. V is TRBV6-5 and J is TRBJ2-1; 7 nucleotides line up with TRBD1. Germline V gene sequence: CDR1 MNHEY, CDR2 SVGAGI. There are 13 residues in the CDR3. J gave up 15 bases and V 0 bases, and 8 bases lay outside the gene matches. This CDR3 reads CASSYSGTEGRFF. The CDR3 DNA reads as TGTGCCAGCAGTTACTCGGGGACAGAAGGCCGGTTCTTC.

This rearrangement joins TRBV5-5 to TRBJ1-2, with D uncertain. The CDR3 has 11 residues. Trimming shortened V by 0 bases and J by 3 bases, and 0 bases separated the two germline ends. Germline V gene sequence: CDR1 SGHKS, CDR2 YYEKEE (reference sequence). In nucleotides, the CDR3 is TGTGCCAGCAGCTTGGACTATGGCTACACCTTC. It translates to CASSLDYGYTF.

The chain links TRBV4-1 to TRBJ2-1, with D maybe TRBD2 (6 bases). This CDR3 region has 14 residues. With 0 bases removed from V and 10 bases from J, the gap between germline ends came to 13 bases. CDR1 is MGHRA, CDR2 YSYEKL, per germline. CDR3 in amino acids: CASSQDGGTGEQFF. Here the CDR3 DNA reads TGCGCCAGCAGCCAAGATGGGGGGACGGGAGAGCAGTTCTTC.

The table lists this clonotype with many counts. The rearrangement links TRBV5-1 to TRBJ2-2; 9 bases are a match to TRBD2. CDR3 length equals 14 residues. The V gene's germline CDR1 is SGHRS and CDR2 YFSETQ. The V and J ends lost 3 bases and 6 bases, in that order; junction bases with no gene match: 3. The CDR3 spells CASSSGLASGELFF. The DNA for the CDR3 is TGCGCCAGCAGCTCGGGACTAGCCTCCGGGGAGCTGTTTTTT. Full variable domain (missing parts from reference TRBV5-1 and TRBJ2-2): KAGVTQTPRYLIKTRGQQVTLSCSPISGHRSVSWYQQTPGQGLQFLFEYFSETQRNKGNFPGRFSGRQFSNSRSEMNVSTLELGDSALYLCASSSGLASGELFFGEGSRLTVL.

This clonotype was observed many times. This CDR3 reads CASSQPTGEDEAFF. The CDR3 DNA is TGCGCCAGCAGCCAACCGACAGGGGAGGATGAAGCTTTCTTT. V is TRBV4-1 and J is TRBJ1-1, with 8 bases identical to TRBD1. CDR3 length: 14 residues. Germline V gives CDR1 MGHRA, CDR2 YSYEKL. J was trimmed by 7 bases and V by 2 bases; bases with no gene match: 6.

This clonotype was seen only a few times. The chain carries TRBV6-5 and TRBJ1-2; TRBD1 might be the D (5 bases). The V and J ends lost 0 bases and 5 bases respectively, with 7 bases between them. The V gene's germline CDR1 is MNHEY and CDR2 SVGAGI. CDR3 length equals 13 residues. CDR3 in amino acids: CASSYSGGYGYTF. The DNA of the CDR3 is TGTGCCAGCAGTTACTCCGGGGGTTATGGCTACACCTTC.

V and J are TRBV5-5 and TRBJ2-2; TRBD2 matches 13 bases. Germline V gene lookup returns CDR1 SGHKS and CDR2 YYEKEE (reference sequence). The CDR3 sequence is 16 residues long. Trimming at V came to 4 bases and at J to 9 bases, leaving 9 bases not matched to a gene. The CDR3 here is CASSPPGLAGSRELFF. DNA of the CDR3: TGTGCCAGCAGCCCGCCGGGACTAGCGGGGTCCAGGGAGCTGTTTTTT.

Details on this clonotype: Sequence at one end of the junction differs from germline and may be a read error. The rearrangement joins TRBV18 to TRBJ1-1; D is undetermined. CDR3 length: 13 residues. Germline V gene data show CDR1 as KGHSH and CDR2 as LQKENI. CDR3 sequence: CASSPIVNSEAFF. As DNA, the CDR3 is TGTGCCAGCTCACCAATAGTGAACTCTGAAGCTTTCTTT.

The sample holds many counts of this clonotype. V usage is TRBV6-2 or TRBV6-3 and J usage is TRBJ1-1; D uncertain. V was pared by 3 bases and J by 5 bases, with 10 bases between. The length of the CDR3 is 13 residues. The V gene's germline CDR1 is MNHEY and CDR2 SVGEGT. The CDR3 DNA reads as TGTGCCAGCAGTTATGGGCGGACGACTGAAGCTTTCTTT. As protein: CASSYGRTTEAFF.